A single sample is the source of the 26 T cell receptor beta chains below, sequenced in a study of blood T cell repertoires in COVID-19. Measured with immunoSEQ multiplex PCR; TCRdb has only the in-frame clones, and not every one. This sample carries about 270,000 clones, around nine tenths of them seen once, and the ten largest clones take approximately 10%. The sample consisted of peripheral blood. All receptors derive from a man in his forties with active or convalescent COVID-19.

The chain has TRBV6-5 and TRBJ2-2; 8 bases align to TRBD2. The CDR3 is 14 residues long. V dropped 8 bases and J dropped 6; count of bases not matched to a gene: 8. From germline, CDR1 is MNHEY and CDR2 SVGAGI. CDR3 bases: TGTGCCAGCGTCGCGGGGGGTTGGGCCGGGGAGCTGTTTTTT. Residues: CASVAGGWAGELFF.

The rearrangement uses TRBV5-1 and TRBJ2-3, with 11 nucleotides matching TRBD2. Germline CDR1 is SGHRS and CDR2 is YFSETQ. The V segment lost 0 bases and the J segment 0 bases; nucleotides outside the gene matches: 3. The CDR3 has 17 residues. DNA of the CDR3: TGCGCCAGCAGCTTGGAACTAGCGGGGGCTAGCACAGATACGCAGTATTTT. Translation: CASSLELAGASTDTQYF.

The V call is TRBV28, the J call TRBJ2-7, with TRBD2 as a possible D gene (5 bases). The V end was cut by 2 bases, the J end by 2 bases, with 7 bases between. The CDR3 loop spans 13 amino acids. The germline V gene encodes CDR1 MDHEN and CDR2 SYDVKM. The CDR3 coding sequence is TGTGCCAGCAGTTTACACGGGGCCTACGAGCAGTACTTC. It encodes CASSLHGAYEQYF.

The chain uses TRBV28 and TRBJ2-3, with 10 bases that match TRBD2. The CDR3 is 19 residues long. Trimming removed 2 bases from V and 1 base from J; junction bases left unmatched: 12. CDR1 is MDHEN and CDR2 is SYDVKM in the germline V gene. The CDR3 nucleotides read TGTGCCAGCAGTTTACCTTCCAGCGGGGGGGCCCTTGGCACAGATACGCAGTATTTT. Translation: CASSLPSSGGALGTDTQYF.

This clone was seen a few times. The genes are TRBV6-2 or TRBV6-3 and TRBJ2-7; 9 bases are shared with TRBD2. Germline-derived CDR1 and CDR2 are MNHEY and SVGEGT. V shed 2 bases, J shed 6 bases, and the junction held 8 bases outside the gene matches. This CDR3 spans 15 amino acids. CDR3 in DNA: TGTGCCAGCAGTTACGGGGCGGGAGGGGTGATCGAGCAGTACTTC. As protein: CASSYGAGGVIEQYF.

The chain combines TRBV7-9 with TRBJ2-5; the match to TRBD2 covers 7 bases. The CDR3 contains 14 residues. The germline V gene has CDR1 SEHNR and CDR2 FQNEAQ (reference sequence). V lost 5 bases and J lost 5; bases outside the gene matches: 8. In nucleotides, the CDR3 is TGTGCCAGCAGCCACCCCACTAGCGTCGAGACCCAGTACTTC. Translating it yields CASSHPTSVETQYF.

The rearrangement links TRBV5-4 to TRBJ2-7; D gene uncertain. CDR3 size: 15 residues. The germline V gene encodes CDR1 SGHNT and CDR2 YYREEE (reference sequence). V lost 1 base, J lost 0 bases, and 11 bases lay in between. CDR3 protein: CASSLSSVSSYEQYF. The CDR3 coding sequence is TGTGCCAGCAGCTTGAGTAGTGTGAGCTCCTACGAGCAGTACTTC.

This clone was detected a few times. This chain joins TRBV30 and TRBJ2-7; 10 positions match TRBD1. V lost 6 bases, J lost 1 base, and 9 bases stayed unmatched. The germline gives CDR1 GTSNPN, CDR2 SVGIG (reference sequence). There are 15 residues in the CDR3. As DNA, the CDR3 is TGTGCCTGCTATTCCCGGGACAGGGGATCCTACGAGCAGTACTTC. This encodes CACYSRDRGSYEQYF.

The CDR3 spells CASSPGQGLSGNTIYF. For the CDR3, the DNA is TGTGCCAGCAGTCCGGGACAGGGCCTCTCTGGAAACACCATATATTTT. The V and J genes are TRBV7-3 and TRBJ1-3; the match to TRBD1 covers 9 bases. From germline, CDR1 is SGHTA and CDR2 FQGTGA. The CDR3 totals 16 residues. After removal of 6 bases from V and 0 bases from J, the junction contained 6 bases not matched to a gene. The full variable domain, with the rest looked up from reference TRBV7-3 and TRBJ1-3, is GAGVSQTPSNKVTEKGKYVELRCDPISGHTALYWYRQSLGQGPEFLIYFQGTGAADDSGLPNDRFFAVRPEGSVSTLKIQRTERGDSAVYLCASSPGQGLSGNTIYFGEGSWLTVV.

This clone has a handful of counts. V gene TRBV25-1 combines with J gene TRBJ2-7; 8 bases are a match to TRBD2. The ends lost 7 bases at V and 3 bases at J; junction bases unmatched: 20. CDR1 and CDR2 from the germline V gene are MGHDK and SYGVNS. CDR3 size: 18 residues. DNA of the CDR3: TGTGCCAGCATTGGGGGTGAAAGCGGGAGCGGCCATGACTACGAGCAGTACTTC. Its translation is CASIGGESGSGHDYEQYF.

The J gene is TRBJ1-5, the V gene TRBV2; D is perhaps TRBD1 (5 bases). The ends were cut back, 4 bases at V and 3 bases at J, with 13 bases in the middle. Germline lookup yields CDR1 SNHLY and CDR2 FYNNEI. CDR3 length: 15 amino acids. The CDR3 DNA sequence: TGTGCCAGCAGTGGGGAGGGGCTGAACAATCAGCCCCAGCATTTT. Protein product: CASSGEGLNNQPQHF. Using reference TRBV2 and TRBJ1-5 for the parts outside the CDR3, the full variable domain is EPEVTQTPSHQVTQMGQEVILRCVPISNHLYFYWYRQILGQKVEFLVSFYNNEISEKSEIFDDQFSVERPDGSNFTLKIRSTKLEDSAMYFCASSGEGLNNQPQHFGDGTRLSIL.

This chain links TRBV7-6 with TRBJ2-3; 8 bases match TRBD2. V lost 3 bases to trimming and J lost 5 bases; unmatched junction nucleotides: 10. Germline-derived CDR1 and CDR2 are SGHVS and FNYEAQ. The length of the CDR3 is 16 residues. The CDR3 coding sequence is TGTGCCAGCAGCTTTCCCAGACTAGCGACAGGAGATACGCAGTATTTT. Residues: CASSFPRLATGDTQYF.

This chain joins TRBV5-1 and TRBJ2-1, with 7 bases identical to TRBD2. Germline V gene lookup returns CDR1 SGHRS and CDR2 YFSETQ. The trim removed 5 bases at V and 7 bases at J, leaving 9 bases unmatched. The CDR3 spans 14 residues. CDR3 coding DNA: TGCGCCAGCAGTTCCGGGCTAGCGGATAATGAGCAGTTCTTC. It codes for CASSSGLADNEQFF.

This clone has just one count. V is TRBV7-9 and J is TRBJ1-6; 7 bases are shared with TRBD1. The CDR3 has 15 residues. Germline-derived CDR1 and CDR2 are SEHNR and FQNEAQ (reference sequence). V was clipped by 5 bases and J by 7 bases; unmatched bases: 8. CDR3 coding DNA: TGTGCCAGCAGCCCCGTGGGACAGCGGAATTCACCCCTCCACTTT. Translating gives CASSPVGQRNSPLHF. Based on the CDR3 plus reference TRBV7-9 and TRBJ1-6, the full variable domain is DTGVSQNPRHKITKRGQNVTFRCDPISEHNRLYWYRQTLGQGPEFLTYFQNEAQLEKSRLLSDRFSAERPKGSFSTLEIQRTEQGDSAMYLCASSPVGQRNSPLHFGNGTRLTVT.

This clone was observed a single time. V and J are TRBV9 and TRBJ2-3; D gene uncertain. Between the trimmed V and J ends, which lost 0 bases and 3 bases, there was a span of 5 bases. CDR1 and CDR2 from the germline V gene are SGDLS and YYNGEE. The CDR3 covers 13 residues. CDR3 bases: TGTGCCAGCAGCGTAGTCAGTACAGATACGCAGTATTTT. Its translation: CASSVVSTDTQYF.

The chain carries TRBV3-1 (or the pseudogene TRBV3-2) and TRBJ1-6; tentative D call: TRBD1 (5 bases). Trimming shortened V by 0 bases and J by 10 bases, and 13 bases separated the two germline ends. Per germline, CDR1 LGHDT and CDR2 YNNKEL (reference sequence). The CDR3 runs 15 residues. This CDR3 reads CASSQDLVRGSPLHF. In DNA form, the CDR3 reads TGTGCCAGCAGCCAAGATTTAGTAAGGGGCTCACCCCTCCACTTT.

This chain connects TRBV5-1 to TRBJ2-1, with 9 nucleotides matching TRBD2. The CDR3 has 16 amino acids. Germline CDR1 is SGHRS and CDR2 is YFSETQ. V gave up 0 bases and J gave up 7 bases; unmatched junction bases: 8. The CDR3 reads CASSLDSGSSGNEQFF. CDR3 DNA: TGCGCCAGCAGCTTGGATAGCGGGAGTTCGGGGAATGAGCAGTTCTTC. Together with reference TRBV5-1 and TRBJ2-1, the CDR3 gives the full variable domain: KAGVTQTPRYLIKTRGQQVTLSCSPISGHRSVSWYQQTPGQGLQFLFEYFSETQRNKGNFPGRFSGRQFSNSRSEMNVSTLELGDSALYLCASSLDSGSSGNEQFFGPGTRLTVL.

The chain is built from TRBV5-1 and TRBJ2-5; perhaps TRBD2 as D (6 bases). Trimming removed 1 base at V and 4 bases at J, with 17 bases between. Germline V gene sequence: CDR1 SGHRS, CDR2 YFSETQ. There are 16 residues in the CDR3. The CDR3 protein is CASSLSPRQGGETQYF. In nucleotides, the CDR3 is TGCGCCAGCAGCTTGAGCCCCCGGCAGGGAGGAGAGACCCAGTACTTC. The full variable domain, with the rest looked up from reference TRBV5-1 and TRBJ2-5, is KAGVTQTPRYLIKTRGQQVTLSCSPISGHRSVSWYQQTPGQGLQFLFEYFSETQRNKGNFPGRFSGRQFSNSRSEMNVSTLELGDSALYLCASSLSPRQGGETQYFGPGTRLLVL.

This chain joins TRBV5-1 and TRBJ2-1, with D possibly matching TRBD1 (5 bases). This CDR3 is 14 amino acids long. Germline V gene sequence: CDR1 SGHRS, CDR2 YFSETQ. V lost 5 bases to trimming and J lost 5 bases, with 14 bases between them. The CDR3 nucleotides are TGCGCCAGCAGAAAAGAGCGCAGGGACAATGAGCAGTTCTTC. This encodes CASRKERRDNEQFF.

This chain joins TRBV6-5 and TRBJ1-6; D gene unclear. This CDR3 is built from 14 residues. The V gene's germline CDR1 is MNHEY and CDR2 SVGAGI. With 5 bases removed from V and 7 bases from J, the gap between germline ends came to 12 bases. The CDR3 spells CASSTSRVNSPLHF. The CDR3 DNA reads TGTGCCAGCAGTACGTCACGGGTGAATTCACCCCTCCACTTT.

The V call is TRBV29-1, the J call TRBJ1-2; 11 nucleotides align to TRBD1. This CDR3 region has 13 residues. Germline CDR1 and CDR2: SQVTM and ANQGSEA. The V and J ends lost 4 bases and 4 bases, in that order; junction bases with no gene match: 2. CDR3 sequence: CSVGTGGGYGYTF. CDR3 DNA: TGCAGCGTTGGGACAGGGGGCGGCTATGGCTACACCTTC. The whole variable domain, remainder taken from reference TRBV29-1 and TRBJ1-2, is SAVISQKPSRDICQRGTSLTIQCQVDSQVTMMFWYRQQPGQSLTLIATANQGSEATYESGFVIDKFPISRPNLTFSTLTVSNMSPEDSSIYLCSVGTGGGYGYTFGSGTRLTVV.

J is TRBJ1-2 and V is TRBV25-1, with TRBD1 matching 10 bases. Losses at the gene ends were 3 bases for V and 2 bases for J; bases not matched to a gene: 9. The CDR3 covers 17 residues. From germline, CDR1 is MGHDK and CDR2 SYGVNS. The CDR3: CASSEGWDRGGNYGYTF. In DNA form, the CDR3 reads TGTGCCAGCAGTGAGGGGTGGGACAGGGGAGGAAACTATGGCTACACCTTC.

The chain combines TRBV5-1 with TRBJ1-3, with D perhaps TRBD1 (5 bases). The germline gives CDR1 SGHRS, CDR2 YFSETQ. The CDR3 runs to 15 residues. V lost 4 bases to trimming and J lost 0 bases, with 11 bases between them. The CDR3 DNA follows: TGCGCCAGCAGCACCTCGGGGGTCTCTGGAAACACCATATATTTT. This translates into CASSTSGVSGNTIYF.

The V and J genes are TRBV28 and TRBJ2-6; possible D gene TRBD2, 7 bases. The germline V gene has CDR1 MDHEN and CDR2 SYDVKM. The CDR3 has 16 residues. V lost 4 bases, J lost 4 bases, and 14 bases lay in between. The CDR3 loop is CASSWEGETGANVLTF. The CDR3 DNA reads TGTGCCAGCAGTTGGGAGGGGGAAACCGGGGCCAACGTCCTGACTTTC.

V is TRBV12-5 and J is TRBJ2-1, with a possible D match to TRBD2 (6 bases). Germline assignment: CDR1 LGHNT and CDR2 FRNRAP. V dropped 6 bases and J dropped 4 bases, with 31 bases sitting between them. CDR3 size: 20 residues. For the CDR3, the DNA is TGTGCTAGTGGGTTATCGCCTGGTGGGGGGAGAGCCACCCTATACAATGAGCAGTTCTTC. Protein: CASGLSPGGGRATLYNEQFF. Full variable domain (remainder filled in from reference TRBV12-5 and TRBJ2-1): DARVTQTPRHKVTEMGQEVTMRCQPILGHNTVFWYRQTMMQGLELLAYFRNRAPLDDSGMPKDRFSAEMPDATLATLKIQPSEPRDSAVYFCASGLSPGGGRATLYNEQFFGPGTRLTVL.

The V call is TRBV7-9, the J call TRBJ1-2; no reliable D call. V lost 5 bases to trimming and J lost 4 bases, with 11 bases between them. The CDR3 runs to 13 residues. The germline CDR1 and CDR2 sequences are SEHNR and FQNEAQ (reference sequence). This CDR3 reads CASSPPTLYGYTF. Written as DNA, the CDR3 is TGTGCCAGCAGCCCCCCGACACTCTATGGCTACACCTTC. Full variable domain (outside the CDR3, taken from reference TRBV7-9 and TRBJ1-2): DTGVSQNPRHKITKRGQNVTFRCDPISEHNRLYWYRQTLGQGPEFLTYFQNEAQLEKSRLLSDRFSAERPKGSFSTLEIQRTEQGDSAMYLCASSPPTLYGYTFGSGTRLTVV.